The 19 T cell receptor beta chains listed next were all sequenced from one sample in a study of shared clonotypes between healthy human individuals. Clones were read by immunoSEQ multiplex PCR, and TCRdb kept only the in-frame ones, dropping some. In the table there are 850,000 to 1,200,000 clones, 60% to 80% of which are singletons. The material sequenced was memory CD4+ T cells sorted from blood. Subset specified: CD45RA-negative fraction. The receptors were gathered from a man aged 18 to 35 in good health.

V gene TRBV10-1 combines with J gene TRBJ2-1; 8 nucleotides match TRBD1. Germline V gene lookup returns CDR1 WNHNN and CDR2 SYGVQD (reference sequence). CDR3 size: 14 residues. V was pared by 9 bases and J by 10 bases, with 14 bases of the junction left unmatched. The CDR3 DNA sequence: TGCGCCAGTAACCCAGGGGGCGATTCACGGGAGCAGTTCTTC. It is translated as CASNPGGDSREQFF.

This clone was recorded at least ten times. The genes are TRBV5-1 and TRBJ2-5; D remains ambiguous. Between the trimmed V and J ends, which lost 4 bases and 5 bases, there was a span of 12 bases. The CDR3 length is 13 residues. Germline CDR1 SGHRS, CDR2 YFSETQ. CDR3 sequence: CASSVGPFETQYF. The CDR3 coding sequence is TGCGCCAGCAGCGTTGGACCCTTCGAGACCCAGTACTTC.

V usage is TRBV29-1 and J usage is TRBJ2-5; TRBD2 agrees at 7 bases. The DNA matches TRBJ2-7 better at its end, which makes the J call doubtful. The CDR3 totals 14 residues. From germline, CDR1 is SQVTM and CDR2 ANQGSEA. The CDR3 region is CSAGPGTNDYEQYF. The CDR3 nucleotides read TGCAGCGCCGGCCCCGGGACTAACGATTACGAGCAGTACTTC.

The chain employs TRBV5-4 and TRBJ2-4, with D possibly called TRBD1 or TRBD2 (5 bases each). This CDR3 has 12 residues. Between the trimmed V and J ends, which lost 3 bases and 6 bases, there was a span of 7 bases. Germline CDR1 reads SGHNT; CDR2 reads YYREEE (reference sequence). The CDR3 bases are TGTGCCAGCAGCTGGGACCGAAACATTCAGTACTTC. This translates into CASSWDRNIQYF. The complete variable domain, with remaining parts taken from reference TRBV5-4 and TRBJ2-4, reads ETGVTQSPTHLIKTRGQQVTLRCSSQSGHNTVSWYQQALGQGPQFIFQYYREEENGRGNFPPRFSGLQFPNYSSELNVNALELDDSALYLCASSWDRNIQYFGAGTRLSVL.

The V and J genes are TRBV18 and TRBJ2-3, with 7 nucleotides matching TRBD2. The germline CDR1 and CDR2 sequences are KGHSH and LQKENI. Trimming at V came to 0 bases and at J to 4 bases, leaving 10 bases not matched to a gene. CDR3 size: 17 residues. The CDR3 sequence is CASSPPWLAEGADTQYF. The DNA of the CDR3 is TGTGCCAGCTCACCACCGTGGCTAGCGGAAGGAGCAGATACGCAGTATTTT. Full variable domain (outside the CDR3, taken from reference TRBV18 and TRBJ2-3): NAGVMQNPRHLVRRRGQEARLRCSPMKGHSHVYWYRQLPEEGLKFMVYLQKENIIDESGMPKERFSAEFPKEGPSILRIQQVVRGDSAAYFCASSPPWLAEGADTQYFGPGTRLTVL.

This clone was observed once. V gene TRBV1 combines with J gene TRBJ2-1; TRBD2 is the table's D call, not checked against the DNA. TRBV1 is a listed pseudogene. The CDR3 covers 19 residues. CDR3 sequence reads: CTSSPQRKRGEPYDNEQFF. CDR3 in DNA: TGCACCAGCAGCCCGCAAAGGAAGCGGGGAGAGCCCTACGACAATGAGCAGTTCTTC.

This clone was observed a few times. The V gene is TRBV11-3, the J gene TRBJ1-1; D gene uncertain. Between the trimmed V and J ends, which lost 5 bases and 4 bases, there was a span of 17 bases. The germline CDR1 and CDR2 sequences are SGHNT and YENEEA. The CDR3 spans 15 residues. The CDR3 DNA follows: TGTGCCAGCAGCGAGGGAGGAAAAAAGGGCACTGAAGCTTTCTTT. This gives the protein CASSEGGKKGTEAFF.

This clone showed up just a few times. V usage is TRBV7-2 and J usage is TRBJ2-3; D ambiguous. V lost 2 bases to trimming and J lost 4 bases, with 4 bases between them. Germline V lookup: CDR1 SGHTA, CDR2 FQGNSA. CDR3 length: 12 residues. In DNA, the CDR3 is TGTGCCAGCAGCTTAATCCCAGATACGCAGTATTTT. Translation: CASSLIPDTQYF. Based on the CDR3 plus reference TRBV7-2 and TRBJ2-3, the full variable domain is GAGVSQSPSNKVTEKGKDVELRCDPISGHTALYWYRQSLGQGLEFLIYFQGNSAPDKSGLPSDRFSAERTGGSVSTLTIQRTQQEDSAVYLCASSLIPDTQYFGPGTRLTVL.

The chain recombines TRBV7-9 with TRBJ2-5; D could derive from TRBD1 or TRBD2 (5 bases each). Trimming left V 3 bases short and J 2 bases short, with 16 bases between. There are 16 residues in the CDR3. Germline V gene data show CDR1 as SEHNR and CDR2 as FQNEAQ (reference sequence). For the CDR3, the DNA is TGTGCCAGCAGCTTCTCCCCGGGACGGATACAAGAGACCCAGTACTTC. Its protein is CASSFSPGRIQETQYF.

The genes are TRBV5-6 and TRBJ2-1; 8 bases line up with TRBD2. The CDR3 sequence is 17 residues long. CDR1 is SGHDT, CDR2 YYEEEE, per germline. J lost 0 bases, V lost 6 bases, and 11 bases had no gene match. The CDR3 region is CASTLVASGPSYNEQFF. CDR3 coding DNA: TGTGCCAGCACCCTGGTAGCTAGCGGGCCCTCCTACAATGAGCAGTTCTTC.

The chain employs TRBV5-1 and TRBJ2-7, with TRBD1 matching 7 bases. Germline loops: CDR1 SGHRS, CDR2 YFSETQ. J lost 4 bases, V lost 0 bases, and 4 bases had no gene match. The CDR3 is 14 residues long. The CDR3 bases are TGCGCCAGCAGCTTGGGAGGGGGCAGGTACGAGCAGTACTTC. Its translation: CASSLGGGRYEQYF.

The chain joins TRBV19 to TRBJ2-1, with D possibly being TRBD1 (5 bases). This CDR3 contains 13 residues. Trimming shortened V by 7 bases and J by 4 bases, and 11 bases separated the two germline ends. CDR1 is LNHDA, CDR2 SQIVND, per germline (reference sequence). In DNA, the CDR3 is TGTGCCAGTATAGGACAAGGGTACAATGAGCAGTTCTTC. Its translation: CASIGQGYNEQFF.

The sample holds a few counts of this clone. V usage is TRBV2 and J usage is TRBJ1-1; D might be TRBD1 (5 bases). The CDR3 extends over 13 amino acids. The V end lost 7 bases, the J end lost 2 bases, and 11 bases lay between the germline ends. The germline gives CDR1 SNHLY, CDR2 FYNNEI. The CDR3 region has the DNA TGTGCCAGCACCGCAGACAGCAACACTGAAGCTTTCTTT. Encoded protein: CASTADSNTEAFF.

The genes are TRBV6-5 and TRBJ2-5; a possible D gene is TRBD2 (5 bases). The V gene's germline CDR1 is MNHEY and CDR2 SVGAGI. Trimming removed 4 bases at V and 5 bases at J, with 11 bases between. This CDR3 region has 13 residues. In DNA form, the CDR3 reads TGTGCCAGCAGTTCAACTAGAAGGGAGACCCAGTACTTC. Protein: CASSSTRRETQYF.

Regarding this clone: This CDR3 is also generated by other DNA sequences in the sample. The chain links TRBV12-5 to TRBJ2-3; 9 bases agree with TRBD1. CDR1 and CDR2 (germline): LGHNT, FRNRAP. Germline trimming cut 5 bases from V and 3 bases from J; bases unmatched to any gene: 3. The CDR3 has 14 residues. The CDR3 loop reads CASGPGQGTDTQYF. The DNA of the CDR3 is TGTGCTAGTGGTCCAGGACAGGGGACAGATACGCAGTATTTT.

The gene calls are TRBV15 and TRBJ2-2; tentative D call: TRBD1 (5 bases). Trimming left V 4 bases short and J 3 bases short, with 15 bases between. Germline assignment: CDR1 LNHNV and CDR2 YYDKDF (reference sequence). There are 16 residues in the CDR3. This CDR3 is CATSKAAPRDTGELFF. For the CDR3, the DNA is TGTGCCACCAGCAAGGCGGCTCCCAGGGACACCGGGGAGCTGTTTTTT.

The CDR3 loop reads CASSEALLSQLYEQYF. In DNA form, the CDR3 reads TGTGCCAGCAGTGAAGCGCTTCTCTCTCAACTTTACGAGCAGTACTTC. The rearrangement uses TRBV6-1 and TRBJ2-7, with D uncertain. Germline-derived CDR1 and CDR2 are MNHNS and SASEGT. This CDR3 contains 16 residues. Trimming stripped 0 bases from V and 4 bases from J, with 16 bases between.

This clone was seen at least ten times. The sample carries other DNA sequences with the same CDR3. The CDR3 sequence is CASSFRYSGANVLTF. The CDR3 nucleotides read TGTGCCAGCAGCTTCCGGTACTCTGGGGCCAACGTCCTGACTTTC. This sequence joins TRBV7-9 and TRBJ2-6; D is unclear. This CDR3 region has 15 residues. V lost 3 bases and J 0 bases, leaving 6 bases between the germline ends. Germline CDR1 reads SEHNR; CDR2 reads FQNEAQ (reference sequence).

The V call is TRBV9, the J call TRBJ2-5; no firm D call. The CDR3 length is 17 residues. CDR1 and CDR2 from the germline V gene are SGDLS and YYNGEE. V dropped 0 bases and J dropped 2 bases, with 17 bases sitting between them. CDR3 sequence reads: CASSVEANPLGQETQYF. The CDR3 DNA sequence: TGTGCCAGCAGCGTAGAGGCTAACCCGCTCGGTCAAGAGACCCAGTACTTC.